These T cell receptor beta chains were read from a single sample in a study of cytomegalovirus exposure and HLA in healthy donors. Here immunoSEQ multiplex PCR was the method, and the copy in TCRdb shows in-frame clones only, minus some. The sample records some 170,000 clones, under 90% being singletons. The sequenced sample consisted of PBMCs. The receptor set was obtained from a man aged 18 to 30 in good health and CMV-seropositive. Each CDR3 is given with its conserved first and last residue. A D gene is named only where the DNA matches it firmly. Some rows have no size entry. The others give once, few or many, or a class for an expanded clone.

v_call	clone_size	j_call	d_call	cdr3_aa	cdr3_nt
TRBV5-1	-	TRBJ2-7	TRBD1	CASSRDRGREQYF	TGCGCCAGCAGCCGGGACAGGGGACGGGAGCAGTACTTC
TRBV7-6	-	TRBJ2-5	TRBD2	CASSFGGSWETQYF	TGTGCCAGCAGCTTCGGCGGGAGCTGGGAGACCCAGTACTTC
TRBV30	-	TRBJ2-7	TRBD1	CACGTGRSYEQYF	TGTGCCTGCGGGACAGGGCGCTCCTACGAGCAGTACTTC
TRBV5-4	-	TRBJ2-1	TRBD1	CASSNGTGLGEQFF	TGTGCCAGCAGCAACGGGACAGGGTTGGGGGAGCAGTTCTTC
TRBV11-2	once	TRBJ2-7	TRBD1	CASSLTGTGFYEQYF	TGTGCCAGCAGCTTAACCGGGACAGGCTTCTACGAGCAGTACTTC
TRBV4-1	-	TRBJ2-5	-	CASSQAPGASGVSYQETQYF	TGCGCCAGCAGCCAAGCCCCGGGGGCTAGCGGAGTATCGTACCAAGAGACCCAGTACTTC
TRBV19	-	TRBJ2-5	TRBD1	CASSIRGQGAETQYF	TGTGCCAGTAGTATTCGTGGACAGGGGGCGGAGACCCAGTACTTC
TRBV7-2	-	TRBJ1-4	-	CARAEGPLGEKLFF	TGTGCCAGGGCGGAGGGACCCCTCGGTGAAAAACTGTTTTTT
TRBV18	-	TRBJ2-2	TRBD2	CASSPPGLAGVAGELFF	TGTGCCAGCTCACCACCCGGACTAGCGGGAGTCGCCGGGGAGCTGTTTTTT
TRBV9	-	TRBJ2-1	TRBD2	CASSSGETSGDNEQFF	TGTGCCAGCAGCTCAGGTGAGACTAGCGGCGACAATGAGCAGTTCTTC
TRBV18	-	TRBJ2-3	-	CASSPSTGSSTDTQYF	TGTGCCAGCTCACCAAGCACAGGGTCTAGCACAGATACGCAGTATTTT
TRBV7-9	once	TRBJ2-2	-	CASSPSLAPGELFF	TGTGCCAGCAGCCCCTCGTTAGCTCCCGGGGAGCTGTTTTTT
TRBV19	-	TRBJ2-7	-	CASSIASDGRWREQYF	TGTGCCAGTAGTATAGCCTCTGACGGGCGGTGGAGGGAGCAGTACTTC
TRBV29-1	few	TRBJ2-7	TRBD1	CSVTERDSFSYEQYF	TGCAGCGTTACCGAGAGGGACAGTTTTTCCTACGAGCAGTACTTC
TRBV6-5	few	TRBJ2-1	TRBD1	CASSRRSSGGGEQFF	TGTGCCAGCAGTCGGAGGAGCTCAGGGGGCGGGGAGCAGTTCTTC
TRBV14	-	TRBJ2-3	-	CASKNRAADTQYF	TGTGCCAGCAAAAACAGGGCGGCAGATACGCAGTATTTT
TRBV5-1	once	TRBJ2-5	TRBD2	CASSGGLAGGETQYF	TGCGCCAGCAGCGGGGGACTAGCGGGAGGGGAGACCCAGTACTTC
TRBV6-5	-	TRBJ2-7	TRBD2	CASSYGGGVGYEQYF	TGTGCCAGCAGTTACGGCGGGGGAGTAGGCTACGAGCAGTACTTC
TRBV9	-	TRBJ2-2	TRBD1	CASSLNYGTGGTGELFF	TGTGCCAGCAGCCTTAATTACGGGACAGGGGGGACCGGGGAGCTGTTTTTT
TRBV2	-	TRBJ2-3	TRBD1	CASRGGTGKWDTQYF	TGTGCCAGCAGAGGAGGGACAGGGAAGTGGGATACGCAGTATTTT
TRBV12-5	-	TRBJ2-1	TRBD2	CASGGHLAGGNEQFF	TGTGCTAGTGGCGGGCACCTAGCGGGAGGTAATGAGCAGTTCTTC
TRBV6-6	-	TRBJ2-1	-	CASSYGPDEQFF	TGTGCCAGCAGTTACGGGCCGGATGAGCAGTTCTTC
TRBV19	-	TRBJ2-7	TRBD1	CATMDRASSYEQYF	TGTGCCACCATGGACAGGGCAAGCTCCTACGAGCAGTACTTC
TRBV18	-	TRBJ2-1	TRBD2	CASSPSVLREGRNEQFF	TGTGCCAGCTCACCATCGGTACTGCGGGAGGGCCGTAATGAGCAGTTCTTC
TRBV7-6	-	TRBJ1-1	-	CASSLREADTEAFF	TGTGCCAGCAGCCTCAGGGAGGCGGACACTGAAGCTTTCTTT